These T cell receptor beta chains were read from a single sample in a study of blood T cell repertoires in COVID-19. TCRdb's table, derived via immunoSEQ multiplex PCR, lists solely in-frame clones and lacks some. The sample lists around 250,000 clones; approximately 90% were seen once. Sequencing input: peripheral blood. These receptor sequences come from a man aged 25-40 years who had recovered from COVID-19. The conserved cysteine and the conserved F or W are not part of the CDR3 here.

J gene: TRBJ1-1
V gene: TRBV4-3
CDR3 protein: ASSQVAGSATEAF

J gene: TRBJ2-5
V gene: TRBV6-5
CDR3 protein: ASSSAGAGEETQY

J gene: TRBJ1-2
V gene: TRBV9
CDR3 protein: ASSTRGLPYGYT

J gene: TRBJ1-4
V gene: TRBV3-1/TRBV3-2
CDR3 protein: ASSPRTGEEEKLF

J gene: TRBJ1-2
V gene: TRBV5-1
CDR3 protein: ASSSGQGGGYT

J gene: TRBJ1-2
V gene: TRBV6-5
CDR3 protein: ASSEDRGGNRYT

J gene: TRBJ1-2
V gene: TRBV15
CDR3 protein: ATSRRQGVGYT

J gene: TRBJ1-5
V gene: TRBV29-1
CDR3 protein: SVVLGQGLQPQH

J gene: TRBJ2-1
V gene: TRBV5-6
CDR3 protein: ASSRDFEQF

J gene: TRBJ1-1
V gene: TRBV4-3
CDR3 protein: ASSQSTGFEAF

J gene: TRBJ2-5
V gene: TRBV19
CDR3 protein: ASSIASGGQETQY

J gene: TRBJ2-7
V gene: TRBV5-6
CDR3 protein: ASSLGLADYEQY

J gene: TRBJ2-1
V gene: TRBV7-9
CDR3 protein: ASSLRSATNEQF

J gene: TRBJ2-6
V gene: TRBV29-1
CDR3 protein: SVEGTGLLT

J gene: TRBJ2-7
V gene: TRBV10-1
CDR3 protein: ASSSGTGGYEQY

J gene: TRBJ2-3
V gene: TRBV6-5
CDR3 protein: ASSRGSRTDTQY

J gene: TRBJ2-1
V gene: TRBV11-2
CDR3 protein: ASSLDRGANNEQF